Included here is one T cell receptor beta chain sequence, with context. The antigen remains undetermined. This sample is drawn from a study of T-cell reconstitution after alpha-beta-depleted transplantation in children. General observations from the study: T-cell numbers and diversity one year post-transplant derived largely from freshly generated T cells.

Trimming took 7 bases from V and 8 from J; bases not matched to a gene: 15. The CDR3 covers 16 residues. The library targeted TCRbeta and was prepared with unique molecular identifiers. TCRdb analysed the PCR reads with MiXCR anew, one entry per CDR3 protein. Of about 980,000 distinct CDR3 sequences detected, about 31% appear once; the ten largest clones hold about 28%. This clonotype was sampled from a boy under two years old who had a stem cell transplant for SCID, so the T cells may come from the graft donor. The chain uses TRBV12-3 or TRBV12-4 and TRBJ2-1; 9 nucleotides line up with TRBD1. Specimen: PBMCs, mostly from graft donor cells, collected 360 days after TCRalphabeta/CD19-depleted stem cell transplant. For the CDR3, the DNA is TGTGCCAGCATTACCGGACCGGGACAGGGAGGCGATGAGCAGTTCTTC. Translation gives CASITGPGQGGDEQFF.